The clone carrying this T cell receptor beta chain came up a few times. The source of the sample is a study of shared clonotypes between healthy human individuals. The donors, healthy adults who were HIV-negative, had experienced no recent acute infections or vaccinations. An assay was performed, and its level was deep. Sequencing was performed with immunoSEQ multiplex PCR; in TCRdb, only in-frame clones are kept and a portion is missing. The top ten clones hold around 12% of a sample with about half a million clones, about 80% of them seen once. Trimming left V 3 bases short and J 4 bases short, with 12 bases between. Germline CDR1 SGHDT, CDR2 YYEEEE. This CDR3 has 14 residues.

The chain combines TRBV5-6 with TRBJ2-3; D might be TRBD1 (6 bases). Sequenced input: PBMCs. This sequence originates from a woman aged 40 to 55 in good health. Some clones in this sample may be carry-over from other donors' samples. Here the CDR3 reads CASSSSTGSDTQYF. In DNA form, the CDR3 reads TGTGCCAGCAGCTCTTCGACAGGATCAGATACGCAGTATTTT.